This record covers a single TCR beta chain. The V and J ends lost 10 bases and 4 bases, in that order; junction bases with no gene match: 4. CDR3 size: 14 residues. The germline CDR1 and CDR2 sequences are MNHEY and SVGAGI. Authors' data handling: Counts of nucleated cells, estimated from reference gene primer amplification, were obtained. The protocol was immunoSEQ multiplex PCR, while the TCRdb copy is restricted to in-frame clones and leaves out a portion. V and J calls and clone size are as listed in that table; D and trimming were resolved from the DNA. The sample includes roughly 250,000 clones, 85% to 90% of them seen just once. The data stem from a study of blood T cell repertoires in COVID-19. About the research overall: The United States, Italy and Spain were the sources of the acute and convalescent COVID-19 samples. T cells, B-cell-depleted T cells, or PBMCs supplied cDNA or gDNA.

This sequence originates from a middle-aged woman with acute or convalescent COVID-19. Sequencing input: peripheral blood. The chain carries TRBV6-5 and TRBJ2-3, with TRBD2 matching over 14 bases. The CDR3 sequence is CATTSGGASDTQYF. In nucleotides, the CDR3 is TGTGCCACGACTAGCGGGGGGGCCTCAGATACGCAGTATTTT.